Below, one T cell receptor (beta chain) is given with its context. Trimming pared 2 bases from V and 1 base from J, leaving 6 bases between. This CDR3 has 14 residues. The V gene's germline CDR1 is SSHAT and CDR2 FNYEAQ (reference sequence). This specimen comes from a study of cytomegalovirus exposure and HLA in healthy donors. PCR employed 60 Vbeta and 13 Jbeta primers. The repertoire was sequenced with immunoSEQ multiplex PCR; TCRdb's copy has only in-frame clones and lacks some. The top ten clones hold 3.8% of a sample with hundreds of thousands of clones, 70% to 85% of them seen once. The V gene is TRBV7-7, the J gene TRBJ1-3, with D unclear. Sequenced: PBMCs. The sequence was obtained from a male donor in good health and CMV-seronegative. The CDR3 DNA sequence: TGTGCCAGCAGCTTATACGAGTCTGGAAACACCATATATTTT. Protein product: CASSLYESGNTIYF.